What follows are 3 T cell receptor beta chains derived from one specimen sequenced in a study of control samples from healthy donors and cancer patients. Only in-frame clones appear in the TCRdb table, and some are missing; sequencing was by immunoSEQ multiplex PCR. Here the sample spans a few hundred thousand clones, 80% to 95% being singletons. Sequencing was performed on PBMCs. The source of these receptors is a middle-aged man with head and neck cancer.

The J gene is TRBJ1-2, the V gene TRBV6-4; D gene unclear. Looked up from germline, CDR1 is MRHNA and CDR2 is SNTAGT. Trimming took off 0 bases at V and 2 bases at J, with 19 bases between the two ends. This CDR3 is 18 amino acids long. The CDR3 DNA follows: TGTGCCAGCAGTGACTCGAGTCGGGAACGGAGCCCAAACTATGGCTACACCTTC. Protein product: CASSDSSRERSPNYGYTF.

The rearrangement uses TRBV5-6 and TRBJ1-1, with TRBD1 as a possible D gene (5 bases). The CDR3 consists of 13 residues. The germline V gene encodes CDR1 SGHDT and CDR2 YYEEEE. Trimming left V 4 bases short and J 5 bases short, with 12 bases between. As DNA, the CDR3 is TGTGCCAGCAGCCAGGGTTCGGGGACTGAAGCTTTCTTT. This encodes CASSQGSGTEAFF. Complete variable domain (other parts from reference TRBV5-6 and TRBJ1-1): DAGVTQSPTHLIKTRGQQVTLRCSPKSGHDTVSWYQQALGQGPQFIFQYYEEEERQRGNFPDRFSGHQFPNYSSELNVNALLLGDSALYLCASSQGSGTEAFFGQGTRLTVV.

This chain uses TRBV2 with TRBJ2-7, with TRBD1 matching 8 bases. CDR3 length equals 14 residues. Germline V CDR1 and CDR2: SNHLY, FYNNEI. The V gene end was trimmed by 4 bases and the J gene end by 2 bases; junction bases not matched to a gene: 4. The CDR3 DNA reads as TGTGCCAGCAGTGTGGGACAGGAAACCTACGAGCAGTACTTC. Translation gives CASSVGQETYEQYF.